Each of the 29 T cell receptor beta chains below was sequenced from the same sample in a study of T cells after yellow fever vaccination. TCRdb re-called the 5' RACE reads with MiXCR, one entry per CDR3 protein. The sample has a few hundred thousand distinct CDR3 sequences; roughly 4.3% are singletons. This material consisted of PBMCs, taken 5 days after the yellow fever booster vaccination. These receptors were collected from a man between 18 and 29 years old who received the YFV17D yellow fever vaccine.

The chain employs TRBV4-1 and TRBJ2-5; 11 bases map to TRBD1. CDR3 length: 19 residues. V shed 1 base, J shed 5 bases, and the junction held 15 bases outside the gene matches. Germline CDR1 is MGHRA and CDR2 is YSYEKL. Here the CDR3 reads CASSQGGGTGGPGIETQYF. The CDR3 DNA follows: TGCGCCAGCAGCCAAGGAGGAGGGACAGGGGGTCCTGGGATTGAGACCCAGTACTTC.

The sample holds a few counts of this clonotype. Compared with germline, one end of the junction differs, possibly owing to a read error. The chain carries TRBV7-2 and TRBJ1-2; D not resolved. Germline V gene lookup returns CDR1 SGHTA and CDR2 FQGNSA. The CDR3 totals 13 residues. The CDR3 region is CASSMDLDYRYTF. The CDR3 DNA reads TGTGCCAGCAGCATGGACCTCGACTATCGCTACACCTTC.

This clonotype was seen ten or more times. The chain has TRBV4-3 and TRBJ1-6; no reliable D call. The CDR3 spans 14 residues. CDR1 is LGHNA, CDR2 YSLEER, per germline. The V and J ends lost 0 bases and 14 bases respectively, with 14 bases between them. CDR3 coding DNA: TGCGCCAGCAGCCAAGAGAAGGGAATGAGGGCCCTCCACTTT. Translating it yields CASSQEKGMRALHF.

In this sample, this clonotype turned up many times. The chain uses TRBV4-3 and TRBJ1-6, with D tentatively TRBD1 (6 bases). With 4 bases removed from V and 7 bases from J, the gap between germline ends came to 8 bases. This CDR3 has 13 amino acids. CDR1 LGHNA and CDR2 YSLEER come from the germline V gene. The CDR3, as DNA: TGCGCCAGCAGCCCGCAGGGGAATTCACCCCTCCACTTT. This sequence encodes CASSPQGNSPLHF.

This clonotype has a count of ten or more. This rearrangement joins TRBV4-3 to TRBJ1-2, with D perhaps matching TRBD1 (5 bases). CDR1 is LGHNA and CDR2 is YSLEER in the germline V gene. CDR3 size: 15 residues. V shed 0 bases and J shed 5 bases, with 13 bases lying between them. The DNA for the CDR3 is TGCGCCAGCAGCCAAGACCTGACAGATCTGTATGGCTACACCTTC. Protein: CASSQDLTDLYGYTF.

V gene TRBV20-1 combines with J gene TRBJ2-7, with 7 bases that match TRBD1. This CDR3 spans 15 amino acids. Trimming removed 1 base from V and 4 bases from J; junction bases left unmatched: 10. Germline lookup yields CDR1 DFQATT and CDR2 SNEGSKA (reference sequence). CDR3 protein: CSARARTGDLYEQYF. The CDR3 coding sequence is TGCAGTGCTAGAGCTCGCACAGGGGATTTGTACGAGCAGTACTTC.

This clonotype was picked up many times. This chain joins TRBV4-1 and TRBJ2-3, with TRBD2 matching 7 bases. Trimming took 4 bases from V and 2 from J; bases not matched to a gene: 6. The CDR3 runs 15 residues. Germline-derived CDR1 and CDR2 are MGHRA and YSYEKL. In nucleotides, the CDR3 is TGCGCCAGCAGCCCAGGGACTACATACACAGATACGCAGTATTTT. Residues: CASSPGTTYTDTQYF.

This clonotype has ten or more counts. The CDR3 region is CSVERGNYNEQFF. The DNA of the CDR3 is TGCAGTGTCGAGCGGGGGAATTACAATGAGCAGTTCTTC. The chain combines TRBV20-1 with TRBJ2-1, with 8 nucleotides matching TRBD2. The CDR3 runs 13 residues. Germline V gives CDR1 DFQATT, CDR2 SNEGSKA (reference sequence). J was trimmed by 4 bases and V by 7 bases; bases with no gene match: 6.

The genes are TRBV5-1 and TRBJ2-3, with 9 bases identical to TRBD2. V was pared by 0 bases and J by 5 bases, with 7 bases of the junction left unmatched. The CDR3 runs to 16 residues. CDR1 SGHRS and CDR2 YFSETQ come from the germline V gene. This CDR3 is CASSLGSGGRGDTQYF. The CDR3 bases are TGCGCCAGCAGCTTGGGTAGCGGGGGCCGGGGAGATACGCAGTATTTT.

This clonotype has at least ten counts. J is TRBJ2-3 and V is TRBV4-3, with 7 bases identical to TRBD2. The CDR3 loop spans 13 amino acids. CDR1 and CDR2 from the germline V gene are LGHNA and YSLEER. After removal of 0 bases from V and 9 bases from J, the junction contained 3 bases not matched to a gene. CDR3 sequence: CASSQDWEGTQYF. CDR3 sequence (DNA): TGCGCCAGCAGCCAAGATTGGGAGGGAACGCAGTATTTT.

In its sample, this clonotype was seen a few times. The rearrangement uses TRBV11-2 and TRBJ1-2; weak D call: TRBD1 (5 bases). In germline, CDR1 is SGHAT, CDR2 FQNNGV. This CDR3 region has 14 residues. Deletions cut 0 bases from V and 8 bases from J, with 13 bases between. As DNA, the CDR3 is TGTGCCAGCAGCTTAGAGCGCGGGGGTGAAGGCTACACCTTC. Translated, it gives CASSLERGGEGYTF.

This clonotype was counted ten times or more. The chain couples TRBV4-3 to TRBJ2-7; D may be TRBD1 (6 bases). Per germline, CDR1 LGHNA and CDR2 YSLEER. Between the trimmed V and J ends, which lost 4 bases and 3 bases, there was a span of 10 bases. This CDR3 region has 13 residues. The CDR3 protein is CASSRDTIYEQYF. CDR3 nucleotides: TGCGCCAGCAGCCGGGACACGATCTACGAGCAGTACTTC.

This clonotype was seen a few times. The V call is TRBV4-1, the J call TRBJ1-6; D is possibly TRBD1 (5 bases). CDR3 length: 18 amino acids. Germline V gives CDR1 MGHRA, CDR2 YSYEKL. The ends were cut back, 3 bases at V and 2 bases at J, with 17 bases in the middle. The CDR3, as DNA: TGCGCCAGCAGCCATTTCAGACCGGCGGGACCCTATAATTCACCCCTCCACTTT. Translation: CASSHFRPAGPYNSPLHF.

The V call is TRBV24-1, the J call TRBJ1-1, with a tentative D call TRBD1 (5 bases). CDR1 and CDR2 from the germline V gene are KGHDR and SFDVKD. The CDR3 spans 13 residues. V gave up 7 bases and J gave up 4 bases, with 12 bases separating them. The CDR3 loop reads CATSGSGFTEAFF. In DNA form, the CDR3 reads TGTGCCACCAGCGGGTCAGGGTTCACTGAAGCTTTCTTT.

This sequence joins TRBV4-2 and TRBJ2-3; 7 positions match TRBD1. J lost 0 bases, V lost 2 bases, and 2 bases had no gene match. CDR1 is LGHNA, CDR2 YNFKEQ, per germline. CDR3 length equals 15 residues. CDR3 DNA: TGTGCCAGCAGCCAACGACAGGGAAGCACAGATACGCAGTATTTT. Encoded protein: CASSQRQGSTDTQYF.

This clonotype has a handful of counts. The chain uses TRBV7-2 and TRBJ1-3; no clear D gene. This CDR3 contains 14 residues. Germline CDR1 SGHTA, CDR2 FQGNSA. V lost 5 bases and J 1 base, leaving 9 bases between the germline ends. CDR3 protein: CASSTGHSGNTIYF. The CDR3 DNA follows: TGTGCCAGCAGCACTGGGCATTCTGGAAACACCATATATTTT.

The chain is built from TRBV9 and TRBJ2-1; D not resolved. The germline V gene encodes CDR1 SGDLS and CDR2 YYNGEE. The CDR3 sequence is 15 residues long. The V and J ends lost 0 bases and 6 bases respectively, with 13 bases between them. The CDR3 DNA reads as TGTGCCAGCAGCGTAGCCGTAAGTTCGGTCAATGAGCAGTTCTTC. This translates into CASSVAVSSVNEQFF.

This clonotype occurred a few times. The V and J genes are TRBV6-5 and TRBJ1-2; 8 nucleotides match TRBD1. This CDR3 has 15 residues. J lost 5 bases, V lost 2 bases, and 7 bases had no gene match. CDR1 MNHEY and CDR2 SVGAGI come from the germline V gene. CDR3 nucleotide sequence: TGTGCCAGCAGTTACACCCTTGGACAGGGTTATGGCTACACCTTC. Encoded protein: CASSYTLGQGYGYTF.

The J gene is TRBJ2-6, the V gene TRBV10-3, with D perhaps being TRBD1 or TRBD2 (5 bases each). Trimming removed 3 bases at V and 0 bases at J, with 12 bases between. Germline lookup yields CDR1 ENHRY and CDR2 SYGVKD. The CDR3 covers 17 residues. The CDR3 sequence is CAISDPGRSSGANVLTF. DNA for the CDR3: TGTGCCATCAGTGACCCGGGACGGAGCTCTGGGGCCAACGTCCTGACTTTC.

This clonotype was seen ten or more times. V usage is TRBV9 and J usage is TRBJ2-2; 11 bases are a match to TRBD2. The CDR3 runs 19 residues. Germline V gene sequence: CDR1 SGDLS, CDR2 YYNGEE. The V and J ends lost 3 bases and 5 bases, in that order; junction bases with no gene match: 15. The CDR3 region has the DNA TGTGCCAGCAGCGCAACTCTAGGAAGGGGACTAGCGGATACCGGGGAGCTGTTTTTT. It specifies CASSATLGRGLADTGELFF.

The chain couples TRBV5-4 to TRBJ2-4; TRBD2 might be the D (7 bases). The V and J ends lost 4 bases and 3 bases respectively, with 17 bases between them. This CDR3 contains 16 residues. In germline, CDR1 is SGHNT, CDR2 YYREEE (reference sequence). In DNA, the CDR3 is TGTGCCAGCAGCGTAGAGGGGGGGTCCGGCAAAAACATTCAGTACTTC. Residues: CASSVEGGSGKNIQYF.

This clonotype was detected only a few times. The chain recombines TRBV12-3 or TRBV12-4 with TRBJ1-2; tentative D call: TRBD1 (5 bases). V lost 2 bases to trimming and J lost 4 bases, with 11 bases between them. The CDR3 consists of 14 residues. The CDR3 reads CASSLNGAFYGYTF. The CDR3 bases are TGTGCCAGCAGTTTAAACGGGGCTTTCTATGGCTACACCTTC.

This clonotype has just a few counts. The rearrangement uses TRBV5-4 and TRBJ1-2; D unclear. Germline values: CDR1 SGHNT, CDR2 YYREEE (reference sequence). The germline V and J ends were trimmed by 0 bases and 4 bases, with 10 bases remaining between them. CDR3 length: 14 residues. CDR3 DNA sequence: TGTGCCAGCAGCTTGGGGCGGGCCTCCTATGGCTACACCTTC. This sequence encodes CASSLGRASYGYTF.

With regard to this clonotype: A read error may explain this, as a much larger clone is one base away. The V call is TRBV4-3, the J call TRBJ1-5, with a possible D match to TRBD1 (5 bases). Germline CDR1 reads LGHNA; CDR2 reads YSLEER. The CDR3 has 15 residues. CDR3 loop: CASSQSRGGNLPQHF. The DNA of the CDR3 is TGCGCCAGCAGCCAAAGTCGGGGCGGTAATCTGCCCCAGCATTTT.

This clonotype was seen a handful of times. The chain has TRBV12-3 or TRBV12-4 and TRBJ2-3, with 11 bases fitting TRBD2. The trim removed 6 bases at V and 4 bases at J, leaving 6 bases unmatched. The CDR3 covers 15 residues. The CDR3 DNA reads as TGTGCCAGCAGACCGACTAGCGGGGCGTCAGATACGCAGTATTTT. Its protein is CASRPTSGASDTQYF.

This chain links TRBV5-6 with TRBJ1-2; 8 nucleotides line up with TRBD1. The junction had 3 bases not matched to a gene; V was cut back by 4 bases and J by 1 base. CDR3 size: 14 residues. Germline V lookup: CDR1 SGHDT, CDR2 YYEEEE. CDR3: CASSRQGYNYGYTF. DNA of the CDR3: TGTGCCAGCAGCCGACAGGGGTATAACTATGGCTACACCTTC. The full variable domain, completed using reference TRBV5-6 and TRBJ1-2, is DAGVTQSPTHLIKTRGQQVTLRCSPKSGHDTVSWYQQALGQGPQFIFQYYEEEERQRGNFPDRFSGHQFPNYSSELNVNALLLGDSALYLCASSRQGYNYGYTFGSGTRLTVV.

This clonotype was seen many times. The chain combines TRBV6-5 with TRBJ2-1; 13 positions agree with TRBD2. This CDR3 region has 16 residues. The germline V gene encodes CDR1 MNHEY and CDR2 SVGAGI. Trimming cost V 2 bases and J 5 bases; bases outside gene matches: 3. CDR3 DNA sequence: TGTGCCAGCAGTTACCCCACTAGCGGGGGGGACAATGAGCAGTTCTTC. Translated: CASSYPTSGGDNEQFF.

The DNA for the CDR3 is TGCGCCAGCAGCAGGACAGGGGTCGTCGAGCAGTACTTC. Its protein is CASSRTGVVEQYF. The J gene is TRBJ2-7, the V gene TRBV5-1; TRBD1 aligns across 9 bases. Germline CDR1 SGHRS, CDR2 YFSETQ. Germline trimming cut 4 bases from V and 6 bases from J; bases unmatched to any gene: 5. CDR3 length: 13 amino acids.

The rearrangement uses TRBV18 and TRBJ1-1; no clear D. The CDR3 is made up of 14 amino acids. Germline-derived CDR1 and CDR2 are KGHSH and LQKENI. V dropped 0 bases and J dropped 4 bases, with 9 bases sitting between them. The CDR3 region is CASSPPLSLTEAFF. Here the CDR3 DNA reads TGTGCCAGCTCACCACCGTTATCACTCACTGAAGCTTTCTTT.